This T cell receptor (beta chain) was documented in a study of OX40 agonist ivuxolimab in advanced cancers. Looking at the study overall: Ivuxolimab, which targeted the costimulatory receptor OX40 (CD134), was an agonistic, fully human IgG2 monoclonal antibody. In the dose-escalation cohort, 82.7% of patients were male, and the mean age was roughly 60 years, with a range of roughly 23 to 85. Partial responses occurred in three dose-escalation patients, of whom one had hepatocellular carcinoma and two had cutaneous melanoma. The paper covers the monotherapy dose-escalation part of the phase I ivuxolimab trial, which included N = 52 patients. Patients were allowed to have had prior anti-PD-1, anti-PD-L1 or anti-CTLA-4 therapy, and about 40% of the dose-escalation patients had been treated with checkpoint inhibitors. Peripheral TCRbeta sequencing was intended to test whether TCR sequence diversity was altered and clonal T-cell expansion was caused by ivuxolimab. Among the roughly 50 dose-escalation patients, about 20 had hepatocellular carcinoma, some 15 melanoma, 9 renal cell carcinoma and 9 head and neck cancer. Intravenous ivuxolimab was administered to patients every 2 weeks at six dose levels: 0.01, 0.1, 0.3, 1.5, 3 and 10 mg/kg. Study-wide conclusions, independent of this receptor: After ivuxolimab, CD8+ T cells had more expanded clones than CD4+ T cells on average. Low levels of normalized T-cell clonal expansion were also seen in some patients who did not respond. In partial responders in the 0.1-3.0 mg/kg groups, normalized peripheral clonal expansion was found to be among the lowest, especially among CD8+ T cells. At doses from 0.1 to 3.0 mg/kg, clonal expansion was seen in both CD4+ and CD8+ blood T cells between baseline and week 6. The antigen specificity of the peripheral T cells that underwent clonal expansion was not determined.

Regarding this clone: What antigen it recognizes has not been identified. One base away there is no much larger clone; base qualities are not given.

Genomic DNA was isolated from the sorted cells so that the TCRbeta CDR3 region could be sequenced. The immunoSEQ Assay was used for sequencing of TCRbeta CDR3 regions. The clones in this table, taken by TCRdb from immuneACCESS, are in-frame only. Not every clone is retained; where verified, under half of the shortfall comes from an unresolved V gene, and the cause of the rest is unknown. Within this sample are some 77,000 clones, with approximately 86% of them counted one time only. The top ten constitute around 0.99% of the sample. The germline V gene (reference sequence) yields LNHDA for CDR1 and SQIVND for CDR2. V is pared back by 3 bases and J by 1 base, with 10 bases lying between the germline termini. From the cysteine through the phenylalanine, the CDR3 covers 15 amino acids. The kept DNA is CDR3 alone, 45 bases in frame from the first base. Patients with a history of autoimmune disease or receiving systemic immunosuppression were excluded from the trial. Peripheral blood for TCR sequencing was collected from all dose cohorts at baseline, on cycle 4 day 1, and on cycle 7 day 1. The samples were taken from a phase I, first-in-human, multicenter, open-label dose-escalation trial of ivuxolimab. The trial enrolled adults with locally advanced or metastatic head and neck squamous cell, hepatocellular, melanoma or renal cell carcinoma. Before TCR sequencing, CD4+ T cells and CD8+ T cells from peripheral blood were sorted into separate populations.

This TCR derives from an adult with an advanced solid tumor such as melanoma, head and neck, liver or kidney cancer. Sequenced material: CD4+ or CD8+ T cells sorted from blood, taken in a trial of the OX40 agonist ivuxolimab. The chain is assembled from TRBV19 and TRBJ2-1; TRBD1 might be the D gene, on 6 matching bases. In nucleotides, the sequence is TGTGCCAGTAGTATTTTTACAGGGTCCTACAATGAGCAGTTCTTC. The translation is CASSIFTGSYNEQFF.